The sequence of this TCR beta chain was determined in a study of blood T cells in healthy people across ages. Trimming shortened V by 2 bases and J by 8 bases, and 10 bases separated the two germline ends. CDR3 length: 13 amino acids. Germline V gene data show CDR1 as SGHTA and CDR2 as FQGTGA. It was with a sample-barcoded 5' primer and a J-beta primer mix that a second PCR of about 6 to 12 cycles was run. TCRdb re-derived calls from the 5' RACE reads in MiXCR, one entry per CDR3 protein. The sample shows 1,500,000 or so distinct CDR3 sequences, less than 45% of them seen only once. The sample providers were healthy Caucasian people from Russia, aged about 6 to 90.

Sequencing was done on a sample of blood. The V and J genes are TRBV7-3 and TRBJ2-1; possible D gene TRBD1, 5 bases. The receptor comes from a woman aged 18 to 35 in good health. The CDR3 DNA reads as TGTGCCAGCAGCTTATCAGGGCCCGATGAGCAGTTCTTC. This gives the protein CASSLSGPDEQFF.